These T cell receptor beta chains were read from a single sample in a study of CD8+ T cells in alopecia areata. The data were produced by immunoSEQ multiplex PCR, yet TCRdb's version contains in-frame clones alone and is incomplete. The repertoire holds approximately 110,000 clones, about 60% seen once, with 10% to 15% in the top ten. The material sequenced was CD8+ T cells sorted from blood, taken at week 24, from a patient treated with tofacitinib. The receptors derive from a human donor with alopecia areata. Both conserved end residues are part of each CDR3. D genes are given only for firm matches. Clone size is shown for a subset of rows, as once, few, many or a class of expanded clone.

j_call v_call d_call clone_size cdr3_aa cdr3_nt
TRBJ2-1 TRBV7-9 TRBD2 few CASSPLAGGHNEQFF TGTGCCAGCAGCCCCCTAGCGGGGGGACACAATGAGCAGTTCTTC
TRBJ2-3 TRBV11-2 - few CASSSWAADTQYF TGTGCCAGCAGCTCCTGGGCGGCAGATACGCAGTATTTT
TRBJ2-1 TRBV4-3 - - CASSQDLDSNYNEQFF TGCGCCAGCAGCCAAGATTTAGACAGCAATTACAATGAGCAGTTCTTC
TRBJ2-4 TRBV7-2 TRBD1 - CASSFEPQGAAKNIQYF TGTGCCAGCAGTTTTGAACCACAGGGGGCGGCCAAAAACATTCAGTACTTC
TRBJ2-1 TRBV7-9 - - CASSLGGEAEQFF TGTGCCAGCAGCTTAGGAGGGGAGGCTGAGCAGTTCTTC
TRBJ2-5 TRBV11-1 - few CASSLGAGTYQETQYF TGTGCCAGCAGCTTGGGTGCGGGGACCTACCAAGAGACCCAGTACTTC
TRBJ1-4 TRBV7-2 - - CASSLVNEKLFF TGTGCCAGCTCCCTGGTTAATGAAAAACTGTTTTTT
TRBJ2-1 TRBV12-5 - few CASGLHFKADEQFF TGTGCTAGTGGTTTACACTTTAAGGCCGATGAGCAGTTCTTC
TRBJ1-2 TRBV7-9 - few CASSFFPQGQYGYTF TGTGCCAGCAGCTTCTTTCCACAGGGCCAATATGGCTACACCTTC
TRBJ2-3 TRBV9 - - CASSDQRSTDTQYF TGTGCCAGCAGCGACCAGCGGAGCACAGATACGCAGTATTTT
TRBJ2-2 TRBV29-1 - - CSAWTNTGELFF TGCAGCGCCTGGACGAACACCGGGGAGCTGTTTTTT
TRBJ1-1 TRBV9 - few CASSGTDLEAFF TGTGCCAGCAGCGGGACAGACCTTGAAGCTTTCTTT
TRBJ1-2 TRBV2 TRBD1 - CASSPGTGHYGYTF TGTGCCAGCAGCCCCGGGACAGGGCACTATGGCTACACCTTC
TRBJ1-4 TRBV2 - few CASSDLGAGEKLFF TGTGCCAGCAGTGATCTGGGGGCCGGGGAAAAACTGTTTTTT
TRBJ2-7 TRBV5-1 TRBD1 - CASSFGTGTYEQYF TGCGCCAGCAGCTTCGGGACAGGTACCTACGAGCAGTACTTC
TRBJ1-5 TRBV5-1 - few CASSRFPAANQPQHF TGCGCCAGCAGCAGGTTTCCGGCAGCTAATCAGCCCCAGCATTTT
TRBJ1-5 TRBV7-2 - - CASSLSQVYSNQPQHF TGTGCCAGCAGCTTATCACAGGTCTATAGCAATCAGCCCCAGCATTTT
TRBJ1-4 TRBV27 - - CASSSGENEKLFF TGTGCCAGCAGTTCAGGGGAGAATGAAAAACTGTTTTTT
TRBJ1-4 TRBV9 TRBD1 - CASSADTGTGLEKLFF TGTGCCAGCAGCGCCGACACCGGGACAGGCCTTGAAAAACTGTTTTTT
TRBJ2-7 TRBV5-6 - - CASSLVTVEQYF TGTGCCAGCAGCTTGGTGACAGTCGAGCAGTACTTC
TRBJ2-1 TRBV13 TRBD1 once CASSLGGQGFYNEQFF TGTGCCAGCAGCTTAGGGGGACAGGGGTTCTACAATGAGCAGTTCTTC
TRBJ2-3 TRBV27 TRBD2 - CASLPQRGGTDTQYF TGTGCCAGCCTACCCCAGCGGGGGGGGACAGATACGCAGTATTTT
TRBJ2-3 TRBV7-2 TRBD2 few CASRPRLAGGPDTQYF TGTGCCAGCAGACCCAGACTAGCGGGGGGTCCAGATACGCAGTATTTT
TRBJ2-6 TRBV7-3 - - CASRHQGHSGANVLTF TGTGCCAGCAGGCATCAGGGCCACTCTGGGGCCAACGTCCTGACTTTC
TRBJ1-4 TRBV7-8 - - CASSLTWGANEKLFF TGTGCCAGCAGCTTAACGTGGGGAGCTAATGAAAAACTGTTTTTT
TRBJ1-6 TRBV27 TRBD1 - CASSFSGQGMGYNSPLHF TGTGCCAGCAGTTTTTCGGGACAGGGAATGGGTTATAATTCACCCCTCCACTTT